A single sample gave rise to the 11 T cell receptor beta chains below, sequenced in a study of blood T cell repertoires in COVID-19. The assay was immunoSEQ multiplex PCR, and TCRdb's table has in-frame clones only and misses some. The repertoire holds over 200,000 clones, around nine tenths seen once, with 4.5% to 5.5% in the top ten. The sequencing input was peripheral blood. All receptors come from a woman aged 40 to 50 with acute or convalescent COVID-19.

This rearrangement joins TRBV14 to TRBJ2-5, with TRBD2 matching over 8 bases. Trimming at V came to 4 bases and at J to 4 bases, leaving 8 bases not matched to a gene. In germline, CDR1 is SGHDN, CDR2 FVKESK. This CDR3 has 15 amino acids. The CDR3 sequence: CASSRTAGGGETQYF. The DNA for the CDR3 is TGTGCCAGCAGCCGAACCGCCGGGGGGGGAGAGACCCAGTACTTC.

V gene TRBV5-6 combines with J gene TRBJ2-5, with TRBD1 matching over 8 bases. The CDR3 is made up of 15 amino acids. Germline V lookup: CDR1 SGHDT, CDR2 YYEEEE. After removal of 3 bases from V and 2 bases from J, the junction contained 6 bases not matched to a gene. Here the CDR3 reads CASSSTWTGQETQYF. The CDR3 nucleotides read TGTGCCAGCAGCTCGACCTGGACAGGGCAAGAGACCCAGTACTTC.

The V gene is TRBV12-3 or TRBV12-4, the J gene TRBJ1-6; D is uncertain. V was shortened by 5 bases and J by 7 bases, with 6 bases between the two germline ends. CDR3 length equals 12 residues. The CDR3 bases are TGTGCCAGCAGTATCCTCAATTCACCCCTCCACTTT. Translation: CASSILNSPLHF.

CDR3 region: CSAPQRSEAFF. CDR3 sequence (DNA): TGCAGTGCCCCACAACGCAGTGAAGCTTTCTTT. The rearrangement joins TRBV20-1 to TRBJ1-1; D is ambiguous. Germline V gene sequence: CDR1 DFQATT, CDR2 SNEGSKA (reference sequence). This CDR3 has 11 residues. Trimming took 6 bases from V and 7 from J, leaving 12 bases between them.

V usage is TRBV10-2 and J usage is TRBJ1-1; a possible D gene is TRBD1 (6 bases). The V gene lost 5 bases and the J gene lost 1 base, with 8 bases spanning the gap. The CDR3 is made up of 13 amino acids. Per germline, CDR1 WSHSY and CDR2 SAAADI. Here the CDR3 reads CASSNRANTEAFF. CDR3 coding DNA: TGCGCCAGCAGTAACAGGGCGAACACTGAAGCTTTCTTT.

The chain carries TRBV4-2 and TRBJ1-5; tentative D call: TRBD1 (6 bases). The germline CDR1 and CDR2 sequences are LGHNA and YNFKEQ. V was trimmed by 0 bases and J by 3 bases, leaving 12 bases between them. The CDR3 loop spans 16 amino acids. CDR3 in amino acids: CASSQETGITNQPQHF. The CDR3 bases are TGTGCCAGCAGCCAAGAAACAGGGATCACCAATCAGCCCCAGCATTTT.

CDR3 residues: CASGLGGLSNQPQHF. The CDR3 nucleotides read TGTGCTAGTGGTTTGGGGGGGCTTAGCAATCAGCCCCAGCATTTT. The chain joins TRBV12-5 to TRBJ1-5; TRBD1 might be the D (6 bases). This CDR3 has 15 amino acids. Germline CDR1 and CDR2: LGHNT and FRNRAP. V lost 1 base, J lost 0 bases, and 7 bases lay in between. Supplemented by reference TRBV12-5 and TRBJ1-5, the full variable domain reads DARVTQTPRHKVTEMGQEVTMRCQPILGHNTVFWYRQTMMQGLELLAYFRNRAPLDDSGMPKDRFSAEMPDATLATLKIQPSEPRDSAVYFCASGLGGLSNQPQHFGDGTRLSIL.

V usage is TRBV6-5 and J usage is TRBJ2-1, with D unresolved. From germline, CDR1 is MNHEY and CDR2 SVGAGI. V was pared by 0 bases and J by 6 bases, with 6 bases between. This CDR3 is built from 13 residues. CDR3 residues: CASSYSKLNEQFF. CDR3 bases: TGTGCCAGCAGTTACTCCAAGCTCAATGAGCAGTTCTTC.

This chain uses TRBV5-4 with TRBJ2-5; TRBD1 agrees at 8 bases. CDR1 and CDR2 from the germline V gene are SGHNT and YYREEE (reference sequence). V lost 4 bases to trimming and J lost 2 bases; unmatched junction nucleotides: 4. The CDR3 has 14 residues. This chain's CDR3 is CASSVWTGQETQYF. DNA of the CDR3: TGTGCCAGCAGCGTATGGACAGGGCAAGAGACCCAGTACTTC.

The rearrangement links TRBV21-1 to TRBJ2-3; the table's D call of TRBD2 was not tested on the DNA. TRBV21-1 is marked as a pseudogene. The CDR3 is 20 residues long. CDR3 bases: TGTGCCAGCAGCAAAGCCTTCGGACAACCGGGGAGGAGGGCGACAGATACGCAGTATTTT. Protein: CASSKAFGQPGRRATDTQYF.

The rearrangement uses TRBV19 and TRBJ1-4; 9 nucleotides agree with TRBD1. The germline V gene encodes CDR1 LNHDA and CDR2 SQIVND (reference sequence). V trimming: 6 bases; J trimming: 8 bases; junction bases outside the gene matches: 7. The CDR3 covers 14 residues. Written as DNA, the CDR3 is TGTGCCAGTAGGCGACAGGGGGTTGGGGAAAAACTGTTTTTT. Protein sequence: CASRRQGVGEKLFF.